Each of the 20 T cell receptor beta chains below was sequenced from the same sample in a study of glioma-infiltrating T cells. Using RNA template, CDR3s of TCR alpha and beta were amplified with iRepertoire arm-PCR. TCRdb called the multiplex PCR reads again in MiXCR, with one record for every CDR3 protein. The profile covers 300,000 to 450,000 distinct CDR3 sequences, with 35% to 45% appearing a single time and around 12% taken by the ten largest. Sequencing was done on a sample of glioma tissue, nonneoplastic brain tissue, or PBMCs (not recorded which). Every receptor here comes from a human donor with low-grade glioma or glioblastoma, undergoing nonglioma brain surgery, or in good health (not recorded which).

The chain is built from TRBV10-3 and TRBJ1-1, with 7 nucleotides matching TRBD1. The CDR3 runs to 13 residues. Germline V CDR1 and CDR2: ENHRY, SYGVKD. J was trimmed by 1 base and V by 6 bases; bases with no gene match: 2. As DNA, the CDR3 is TGTGCCATCAGAGGGGACAGGAACACTGAAGCTTTCTTT. Translated, it gives CAIRGDRNTEAFF.

A word on this clonotype: A much bigger clone sits one base away, suggesting this may be a read error. The rearrangement uses TRBV20-1 and TRBJ2-5; D remains unclear. CDR1 and CDR2 from the germline V gene are DFQATT and SNEGSKA (reference sequence). The CDR3 length is 10 residues. The CDR3 sequence: CSASQETHYF. The CDR3 coding sequence is TGCAGTGCCAGCCAGGAGACCCATTACTTC.

J is TRBJ2-7 and V is TRBV28; 8 positions agree with TRBD2. CDR1 is MDHEN, CDR2 SYDVKM, per germline. The CDR3 has 15 residues. V gave up 2 bases and J gave up 4 bases; unmatched junction bases: 7. As DNA, the CDR3 is TGTGCCAGCAGTTTACGACGCGGGGGGCGATACGAGCAGTACTTC. Protein product: CASSLRRGGRYEQYF.

The chain employs TRBV18 and TRBJ2-1, with D tentatively TRBD1 or TRBD2 (5 bases each). V lost 3 bases, J lost 5 bases, and 11 bases lay in between. From germline, CDR1 is KGHSH and CDR2 LQKENI. The CDR3 loop spans 14 amino acids. As DNA, the CDR3 is TGTGCCAGCTCACCGCTCCGGGGCCACAATGAGCAGTTCTTC. It codes for CASSPLRGHNEQFF.

This clonotype was detected ten times or more. V and J are TRBV27 and TRBJ2-7, with D unresolved. Trimming stripped 3 bases from V and 3 bases from J, with 12 bases between. CDR1 and CDR2 from the germline V gene are MNHEY and SMNVEV (reference sequence). This CDR3 region has 14 residues. The CDR3 DNA sequence: TGTGCCAGCAGTTTTGGGTCCGGGCACTACGAGCAGTACTTC. Its protein product is CASSFGSGHYEQYF.

This clonotype was detected only a few times. The V and J genes are TRBV11-2 and TRBJ2-5; 11 nucleotides align to TRBD2. The V gene's germline CDR1 is SGHAT and CDR2 FQNNGV. CDR3 size: 15 residues. Trimming at V came to 10 bases and at J to 7 bases, leaving 14 bases not matched to a gene. The CDR3 protein is CATKPGLAEGGTQYF. DNA for the CDR3: TGTGCCACCAAACCGGGACTAGCGGAGGGGGGGACCCAGTACTTC.

This clonotype was counted a few times. The chain links TRBV28 to TRBJ1-2; D call uncertain. The CDR3 spans 12 residues. The germline CDR1 and CDR2 sequences are MDHEN and SYDVKM. V was clipped by 8 bases and J by 4 bases, with 11 bases between them. Written as DNA, the CDR3 is TGTGCCAGCGAACGGATGGGCTATGGCTACACCTTC. Protein sequence: CASERMGYGYTF.

This clonotype was picked up a small number of times. The chain combines TRBV6-2 or TRBV6-3 with TRBJ1-4, with D unclear. Looked up from germline, CDR1 is MNHEY and CDR2 is SVGEGT. V was pared by 6 bases and J by 0 bases, with 11 bases between. The CDR3 is made up of 15 amino acids. The CDR3 sequence is CASSGRMATNEKLFF. CDR3 in DNA: TGTGCCAGCAGCGGGAGGATGGCAACTAATGAAAAACTGTTTTTT.

This clonotype was recorded at least ten times. This chain uses TRBV6-1 with TRBJ2-3; the D gene is possibly TRBD2 (6 bases). CDR1 and CDR2 (germline): MNHNS, SASEGT. The CDR3 spans 15 residues. V lost 5 bases, J lost 5 bases, and 17 bases lay in between. This CDR3 is CASSSSGWLGDTQYF. The CDR3 DNA sequence: TGTGCCAGCAGTTCAAGCGGGTGGTTGGGAGATACGCAGTATTTT.

This clonotype was recorded a few times. The CDR3 protein is CASQDSSSTDTQYF. Here the CDR3 DNA reads TGTGCCAGCCAGGACAGCTCTAGCACAGATACGCAGTATTTT. The rearrangement uses TRBV2 and TRBJ2-3; D possibly corresponds to TRBD1 (6 bases). In germline, CDR1 is SNHLY, CDR2 FYNNEI. The CDR3 runs 14 residues. V was cut by 8 bases and J by 0 bases, with 12 bases left in between.

This clonotype has ten or more counts. The V call is TRBV6-1, the J call TRBJ1-2; no definite D call. This CDR3 region has 12 residues. Trimming stripped 4 bases from V and 4 bases from J, with 7 bases between. Germline CDR1 is MNHNS and CDR2 is SASEGT. The CDR3 DNA follows: TGTGCCAGCAGTGGGACCCTCTATGGCTACACCTTC. Residues: CASSGTLYGYTF.

The rearrangement uses TRBV20-1 and TRBJ2-3; D is unclear. The ends were cut back, 0 bases at V and 2 bases at J, with 15 bases in the middle. This CDR3 comprises 16 residues. Germline V gene data show CDR1 as DFQATT and CDR2 as SNEGSKA (reference sequence). CDR3 protein: CSARDKAKGFTDTQYF. CDR3 bases: TGCAGTGCTAGAGATAAAGCGAAGGGCTTCACAGATACGCAGTATTTT.

This clonotype appeared many times. V and J are TRBV10-3 and TRBJ1-1; a possible D gene is TRBD1 (5 bases). V was trimmed by 3 bases and J by 4 bases, leaving 9 bases between them. The CDR3 length is 13 residues. Germline V gene lookup returns CDR1 ENHRY and CDR2 SYGVKD. This CDR3 reads CAISDRESTEAFF. In nucleotides, the CDR3 is TGTGCCATCAGTGACAGGGAGAGCACTGAAGCTTTCTTT.

In regard to this clonotype: One end of the junction does not line up with germline, which may come from a read error. The V call is TRBV27, the J call TRBJ2-4; D may be TRBD1 or TRBD2 (5 bases each). The V gene's germline CDR1 is MNHEY and CDR2 SMNVEV (reference sequence). This CDR3 contains 15 residues. This chain's CDR3 is CASSLFRGAENIRYF. In nucleotides, the CDR3 is TGTGCCAGCAGTTTATTTCGAGGGGCTGAAAACATTCGGTACTTC.

As concerns this clonotype: The junction does not match germline at one end; this may be a read error. The CDR3 DNA reads TGTGCCATCAGTGTTATTAGCGGAGCCCCCCACGGGGAGCTGTTTTTT. Encoded protein: CAISVISGAPHGELFF. The chain employs TRBV6-4 and TRBJ2-2; D possibly corresponds to TRBD2 (6 bases). Germline loops: CDR1 MRHNA, CDR2 SNTAGT. There are 16 residues in the CDR3.

Concerning this clonotype: This could be a read error, since a much larger clone is one nucleotide away. The chain employs TRBV6-5 and TRBJ1-1, with a possible D match to TRBD1 (6 bases). The CDR3 consists of 17 residues. Looked up from germline, CDR1 is MNHEY and CDR2 is SVGAGI. Here the CDR3 reads CASSYSLGGPANTKAFF. Written as DNA, the CDR3 is TGTGCCAGCAGTTACTCGCTAGGGGGACCGGCGAACACTAAAGCTTTCTTT.

This clonotype was detected ten times or more. The chain links TRBV6-2 or TRBV6-3 to TRBJ2-1; D gene uncertain. Per the germline V gene, CDR1 is MNHEY and CDR2 is SVGEGT. The germline V and J ends were trimmed by 0 bases and 6 bases, with 3 bases remaining between them. CDR3 length equals 12 residues. For the CDR3, the DNA is TGTGCCAGCAGTTACTCGGCCAATGAGCAGTTCTTC. This gives the protein CASSYSANEQFF.

V and J are TRBV28 and TRBJ1-1, with D unclear. The germline gives CDR1 MDHEN, CDR2 SYDVKM. V lost 3 bases, J lost 1 base, and 12 bases lay in between. This CDR3 is 15 amino acids long. The CDR3 bases are TGTGCCAGCAGTTTTCAAGATGATGGGAACACTGAAGCTTTCTTT. This codes for CASSFQDDGNTEAFF.

This chain links TRBV6-5 with TRBJ2-7, with D perhaps matching TRBD1 (5 bases). Germline CDR1 is MNHEY and CDR2 is SVGAGI. CDR3 length: 14 residues. Trimming left V 4 bases short and J 5 bases short, with 15 bases between. The CDR3 reads CASSFSAGSHEQYF. The CDR3 DNA is TGTGCCAGCAGTTTCAGCGCAGGGTCCCACGAGCAGTACTTC.

The chain couples TRBV7-3 to TRBJ2-3; perhaps TRBD2 as D (6 bases). V shed 0 bases and J shed 5 bases, with 12 bases lying between them. The CDR3 length is 15 residues. The germline CDR1 and CDR2 sequences are SGHTA and FQGTGA. CDR3: CASSLTGLSGDTQYF. The CDR3 bases are TGTGCCAGCAGCTTAACGGGCCTTAGCGGAGATACGCAGTATTTT.